This T cell receptor (beta chain) was profiled in a study of T-cell reconstitution after alpha-beta-depleted transplantation in children. During its preparation, the TCRbeta library received unique molecular identifiers. TCRdb used MiXCR to reprocess the PCR reads, holding one entry per CDR3 protein. The sample yields 640,000 or so distinct CDR3 sequences, roughly 17% seen once. CDR3 length: 16 residues. Trimming cost V 4 bases and J 7 bases; bases outside gene matches: 9. Germline V CDR1 and CDR2: SGHTA, FQGTGA. The gene calls are TRBV7-3 and TRBJ2-1; 11 bases map to TRBD2. This TCR came from a human donor who donated a stem cell graft to a child with acute myeloid leukemia. The specimen comprised PBMCs from the stem cell graft donor, sampled from the stem cell graft. The CDR3 region is CASSSIAGGPRNEQFF. CDR3 sequence (DNA): TGTGCCAGCAGCTCTATAGCGGGGGGGCCGCGGAATGAGCAGTTCTTC.